The 12 T cell receptor beta chains listed next were all sequenced from one sample in a study of T-cell reconstitution after alpha-beta-depleted transplantation in children. This sample's TCRbeta library carried unique molecular identifier barcodes. A single record per CDR3 protein comes from TCRdb applying MiXCR to the PCR reads. The sample lists more than 15,000 distinct CDR3 sequences; around 11% were seen once. The material sequenced was PBMCs, mostly from graft donor cells, taken 180 days after TCRalphabeta/CD19-depleted stem cell transplant. These receptors originate from a boy less than two years old who had a stem cell transplant for Wiskott-Aldrich syndrome, so the T cells may come from the graft donor.

There are many counts of this clonotype. The chain combines TRBV9 with TRBJ2-3; D unresolved. Germline values: CDR1 SGDLS, CDR2 YYNGEE. Trimming removed 4 bases at V and 6 bases at J, with 15 bases between. The CDR3 spans 14 residues. The CDR3 sequence is CASSIGPPGDTQYF. The CDR3 nucleotides read TGTGCCAGCAGCATTGGGCCACCCGGGGATACGCAGTATTTT.

This clonotype has a count of ten or more. The chain employs TRBV6-5 and TRBJ1-4, with D hard to call. V lost 0 bases to trimming and J lost 8 bases, with 10 bases between them. CDR3 length equals 14 residues. Germline assignment: CDR1 MNHEY and CDR2 SVGAGI. CDR3: CASSYSVGREKLFF. CDR3 DNA sequence: TGTGCCAGCAGTTACTCAGTAGGAAGAGAAAAACTGTTTTTT.

This clonotype is medium-sized. The CDR3 here is CASSLALAGDTQYF. In nucleotides, the CDR3 is TGTGCCAGCAGTTTGGCTCTAGCGGGGGATACGCAGTATTTT. V gene TRBV28 combines with J gene TRBJ2-3, with 9 bases identical to TRBD2. Germline V gene lookup returns CDR1 MDHEN and CDR2 SYDVKM. The CDR3 has 14 residues. After removal of 3 bases from V and 6 bases from J, the junction contained 4 bases not matched to a gene.

The chain uses TRBV9 and TRBJ2-1; TRBD2 agrees at 10 bases. The J segment lost 6 bases and the V segment lost 0 bases, leaving 3 bases of the junction unmatched. The CDR3 has 15 residues. CDR1 SGDLS and CDR2 YYNGEE come from the germline V gene. CDR3 region: CASSVGSGRGNEQFF. Here the CDR3 DNA reads TGTGCCAGCAGCGTAGGGAGCGGGAGGGGCAATGAGCAGTTCTTC.

This clonotype was seen repeatedly, ten times or more. This rearrangement joins TRBV3-1 to TRBJ2-2; 12 bases fit TRBD1. The V and J ends lost 4 bases and 4 bases, in that order; junction bases with no gene match: 1. The CDR3 spans 15 residues. Germline loops: CDR1 LGHDT, CDR2 YNNKEL (reference sequence). CDR3 sequence reads: CASSRGQGATGELFF. The CDR3 DNA reads as TGTGCCAGCAGCCGGGGACAGGGGGCCACCGGGGAGCTGTTTTTT.

This clonotype was picked up a small number of times. The chain links TRBV2 to TRBJ2-1, with D possibly being TRBD1 (5 bases). V was clipped by 2 bases and J by 5 bases, with 16 bases between them. The CDR3 is 16 amino acids. Per germline, CDR1 SNHLY and CDR2 FYNNEI. CDR3 in amino acids: CASSEQGAPYDNEQFF. In nucleotides, the CDR3 is TGTGCCAGCAGTGAACAAGGGGCCCCCTATGACAATGAGCAGTTCTTC.

This clonotype was detected only a few times. The chain uses TRBV11-3 and TRBJ1-6; no reliable D call. The germline V and J ends were trimmed by 0 bases and 10 bases, with 13 bases remaining between them. Germline values: CDR1 SGHNT, CDR2 YENEEA. The CDR3 is 15 amino acids. The CDR3 spells CASSLEASAGSPLHF. The CDR3 DNA is TGTGCCAGCAGCTTAGAGGCCTCGGCAGGCTCACCCCTCCACTTT.

This clonotype was recorded many times. This chain joins TRBV25-1 and TRBJ2-2, with TRBD1 matching over 8 bases. J lost 5 bases, V lost 3 bases, and 5 bases had no gene match. CDR1 and CDR2 from the germline V gene are MGHDK and SYGVNS. The CDR3 covers 15 residues. CDR3 sequence (DNA): TGTGCCAGCAGTGACCCGAGGACAGGGACCGGGGAGCTGTTTTTT. Translating gives CASSDPRTGTGELFF.

This clonotype was observed at least ten times. The chain employs TRBV29-1 and TRBJ2-7, with TRBD1 matching 11 bases. This CDR3 comprises 15 residues. CDR1 SQVTM and CDR2 ANQGSEA come from the germline V gene. J was trimmed by 7 bases and V by 2 bases; bases with no gene match: 10. The CDR3, as DNA: TGCAGCGTTGAACACCGGGACAGGGGGACAGGGGAGCAGTACTTC. Translation: CSVEHRDRGTGEQYF.

This clonotype came up a few times. The chain is built from TRBV10-3 and TRBJ1-1, with unresolved D. Per the germline V gene, CDR1 is ENHRY and CDR2 is SYGVKD. Trimming shortened V by 0 bases and J by 1 base, and 6 bases separated the two germline ends. The CDR3 extends over 14 amino acids. In nucleotides, the CDR3 is TGTGCCATCAGTGAGTCGCGCCAGAACACTGAAGCTTTCTTT. Residues: CAISESRQNTEAFF.

This clonotype was detected only a few times. This rearrangement joins TRBV3-1 to TRBJ1-1; TRBD1 agrees at 7 bases. Germline V lookup: CDR1 LGHDT, CDR2 YNNKEL (reference sequence). V lost 4 bases to trimming and J lost 5 bases; unmatched junction nucleotides: 10. The CDR3 spans 15 residues. The CDR3: CASSLLFQTGTEAFF. Written as DNA, the CDR3 is TGTGCCAGCAGCCTCCTCTTCCAGACAGGGACTGAAGCTTTCTTT.

The sample holds many counts of this clonotype. The rearrangement joins TRBV28 to TRBJ1-4, with 9 bases aligning to TRBD1. The CDR3 contains 16 residues. Germline values: CDR1 MDHEN, CDR2 SYDVKM. V shed 3 bases, J shed 15 bases, and the junction held 17 bases outside the gene matches. The CDR3 loop reads CASSLGPGDRVSGVFF. The CDR3 DNA reads as TGTGCCAGCAGTTTGGGTCCGGGGGACAGGGTGTCTGGGGTGTTTTTT.